The 18 T cell receptor beta chains in this list originate from one sample, sequenced in a study of T-cell reconstitution after alpha-beta-depleted transplantation in children. The authors prepared the TCRbeta library with unique molecular identifiers. A single record per CDR3 protein comes from TCRdb applying MiXCR to the PCR reads. The table lists hundreds of thousands of distinct CDR3 sequences, around 25% of them singletons. Source: PBMCs, mostly from graft donor cells, taken 360 days after TCRalphabeta/CD19-depleted stem cell transplant. These TCRs come from a female patient between 2 and 15 years old who had a stem cell transplant for congenital amegakaryocytic thrombocytopenia, so the T cells may come from the graft donor.

The chain is built from TRBV28 and TRBJ1-5, with D unresolved. V lost 1 base to trimming and J lost 3 bases, with 4 bases between them. CDR1 is MDHEN and CDR2 is SYDVKM in the germline V gene. The CDR3 covers 13 residues. The DNA for the CDR3 is TGTGCCAGCAGTTTATTGTTCAATCAGCCCCAGCATTTT. Its protein is CASSLLFNQPQHF.

The chain recombines TRBV4-3 with TRBJ2-3; tentative D call: TRBD1 (6 bases). The V end was cut by 0 bases, the J end by 2 bases, with 15 bases between. CDR1 LGHNA and CDR2 YSLEER come from the germline V gene. CDR3 length: 17 residues. CDR3 amino acids: CASSQDLWTVPTDTQYF. The CDR3 bases are TGCGCCAGCAGCCAAGATCTATGGACAGTTCCCACAGATACGCAGTATTTT.

The CDR3 spells CASSRSYNEQFF. CDR3 DNA sequence: TGTGCCAGCAGTCGGAGCTACAATGAGCAGTTCTTC. The chain carries TRBV6-1 and TRBJ2-1; D call uncertain. In germline, CDR1 is MNHNS, CDR2 SASEGT. This CDR3 contains 12 residues. Trimming cost V 5 bases and J 3 bases, with 5 bases left between them.

The chain employs TRBV9 and TRBJ1-5; D is unresolved. This CDR3 has 13 amino acids. Germline CDR1 SGDLS, CDR2 YYNGEE. Trimming stripped 2 bases from V and 4 bases from J, with 7 bases between. As DNA, the CDR3 is TGTGCCAGCAGCGTCGGGAGGAATCAGCCCCAGCATTTT. It encodes CASSVGRNQPQHF.

The chain combines TRBV12-3 or TRBV12-4 with TRBJ2-5, with 9 positions matching TRBD2. The CDR3 length is 13 residues. J gave up 3 bases and V 5 bases, and 1 base lay outside the gene matches. Here the CDR3 reads CASSGTSKETQYF. CDR3 DNA: TGTGCCAGCAGTGGGACTAGCAAAGAGACCCAGTACTTC.

This clonotype showed up just once. The chain couples TRBV30 to TRBJ2-3; D is ambiguous. Trimming took off 7 bases at V and 4 bases at J, with 6 bases between the two ends. This CDR3 comprises 10 residues. Germline CDR1 is GTSNPN and CDR2 is SVGIG (reference sequence). The CDR3 region has the DNA TGTGCCTTCTGGGCAGATACGCAGTATTTT. The encoded protein is CAFWADTQYF.

Here the CDR3 DNA reads TGCAGCGTTAAGAATCGAGGGGGCTACAATGAGCAGTTCTTC. It codes for CSVKNRGGYNEQFF. This chain links TRBV29-1 with TRBJ2-1; D is possibly TRBD1 (6 bases). V dropped 5 bases and J dropped 3 bases, with 14 bases sitting between them. Germline V CDR1 and CDR2: SQVTM, ANQGSEA. The CDR3 has 14 amino acids.

V usage is TRBV7-9 and J usage is TRBJ2-2, with unresolved D. This CDR3 is built from 15 residues. Germline V gene data show CDR1 as SEHNR and CDR2 as FQNEAQ (reference sequence). V lost 2 bases to trimming and J lost 1 base, with 8 bases between them. This chain's CDR3 is CASSLWALNTGELFF. Here the CDR3 DNA reads TGTGCCAGCAGCTTATGGGCGTTGAACACCGGGGAGCTGTTTTTT.

The chain couples TRBV3-1 to TRBJ2-4; TRBD2 is a possible D gene (5 bases). The germline gives CDR1 LGHDT, CDR2 YNNKEL (reference sequence). The CDR3 extends over 14 amino acids. V was shortened by 4 bases and J by 2 bases, with 9 bases between the two germline ends. In nucleotides, the CDR3 is TGTGCCAGCAGCCCACGGGAATCCAAAAACATTCAGTACTTC. Protein product: CASSPRESKNIQYF.

This rearrangement joins TRBV20-1 to TRBJ1-4, with D possibly TRBD1 on 5 matching bases. The CDR3 totals 15 residues. Trimming cost V 6 bases and J 6 bases, with 20 bases left between them. Germline CDR1 is DFQATT and CDR2 is SNEGSKA (reference sequence). The CDR3 loop reads CSAQGQGIFDEKLFF. CDR3 nucleotides: TGCAGTGCCCAAGGCCAGGGCATCTTCGATGAAAAACTGTTTTTT.

This clonotype came up many times. This chain joins TRBV28 and TRBJ2-1, with 11 bases fitting TRBD2. This CDR3 spans 15 amino acids. Per the germline V gene, CDR1 is MDHEN and CDR2 is SYDVKM. The V segment lost 6 bases and the J segment 10 bases; nucleotides outside the gene matches: 11. The CDR3 is CASSSTGLADNEQFF. Here the CDR3 DNA reads TGTGCCAGCAGCAGTACGGGACTAGCGGATAACGAGCAGTTCTTC.

V gene TRBV29-1 combines with J gene TRBJ1-6; tentatively, D is TRBD1 (6 bases). V was pared by 7 bases and J by 10 bases, with 17 bases between. The CDR3 runs 13 residues. Germline V lookup: CDR1 SQVTM, CDR2 ANQGSEA. As DNA, the CDR3 is TGCAGCGCAGCCGAGGGGGGCGGATCACCCCTCCACTTT. Its translation: CSAAEGGGSPLHF.

There are many counts of this clonotype. The chain uses TRBV10-3 and TRBJ2-1, with 7 bases identical to TRBD1. Germline V gene sequence: CDR1 ENHRY, CDR2 SYGVKD. The length of the CDR3 is 15 residues. Trimming cost V 5 bases and J 6 bases; bases outside gene matches: 10. CDR3 loop: CAISPLGQDGNEQFF. CDR3 DNA sequence: TGTGCCATCAGTCCCCTTGGACAGGATGGCAATGAGCAGTTCTTC.

This clonotype occurred many times. The genes are TRBV12-3 or TRBV12-4 and TRBJ2-1; D remains ambiguous. The CDR3 spans 14 residues. Between the trimmed V and J ends, which lost 6 bases and 6 bases, there was a span of 15 bases. CDR3 DNA: TGTGCCAGCAGGCTTGGGAAATGGGGCAATGAGCAGTTCTTC. This codes for CASRLGKWGNEQFF.

The chain uses TRBV7-2 and TRBJ2-2; D perhaps matches TRBD1 (5 bases). The CDR3 has 13 residues. Trimming cost V 1 base and J 6 bases, with 6 bases left between them. Looked up from germline, CDR1 is SGHTA and CDR2 is FQGNSA. CDR3 loop: CASSLVGAGELFF. The CDR3 bases are TGTGCCAGCAGCTTAGTAGGGGCCGGGGAGCTGTTTTTT.

This clonotype was seen a few times. The genes are TRBV29-1 and TRBJ2-7; D might be TRBD1 or TRBD2, each matching 5 bases. Germline lookup yields CDR1 SQVTM and CDR2 ANQGSEA. The V end was cut by 4 bases, the J end by 2 bases, with 21 bases between. This CDR3 region has 16 residues. This CDR3 is CSVAPPGRNLPYEQYF. For the CDR3, the DNA is TGCAGCGTTGCCCCCCCGGGACGGAACCTACCCTACGAGCAGTACTTC.

The chain couples TRBV6-5 to TRBJ1-2, with D possibly matching TRBD1 (6 bases). The CDR3 length is 15 residues. V shed 2 bases and J shed 3 bases, with 13 bases lying between them. Germline CDR1 and CDR2: MNHEY and SVGAGI. The CDR3 DNA is TGTGCCAGCAGTTACGATGCAGGGGCACACTATGGCTACACCTTC. Translated: CASSYDAGAHYGYTF.

A few counts support this clonotype. The chain has TRBV3-1 and TRBJ2-1, with no clear D. The CDR3 runs to 13 residues. Germline CDR1 LGHDT, CDR2 YNNKEL (reference sequence). With 4 bases removed from V and 6 bases from J, the gap between germline ends came to 10 bases. For the CDR3, the DNA is TGTGCCAGCAGCCGCCCCGGCGGCAATGAGCAGTTCTTC. Translation gives CASSRPGGNEQFF.